A single sample gave rise to the 6 T cell receptor beta chains below, sequenced in a study of T cells in Graves' hyperthyroidism and ophthalmopathy. From RNA transcripts, TCR beta CDR3 regions were amplified. With the HTBI primer set, the TCR CDR3 went through a first round of RT-PCR. In TCRdb, the multiplex PCR reads were re-called with MiXCR into one record per CDR3 protein. The sample gives some 500,000 distinct CDR3 sequences, around 15% of which show up once; approximately 30% is in the top ten. Sequenced sample: blood. These receptors came from a woman aged 30 to 39 with Graves' ophthalmopathy.

This clonotype was seen at least ten times. The rearrangement joins TRBV7-8 to TRBJ2-5; TRBD2 is a possible D gene (6 bases). The CDR3 is 16 amino acids. V gave up 1 base and J gave up 3 bases, with 15 bases separating them. Germline V gene data show CDR1 as SGHVS and CDR2 as FQNEAQ. The CDR3 loop reads CASSLVVTAGKETQYF. In DNA form, the CDR3 reads TGTGCCAGCAGCTTAGTCGTTACCGCGGGGAAAGAGACCCAGTACTTC.

This clonotype was found a few times. This sequence joins TRBV12-3 or TRBV12-4 and TRBJ2-3; D gene ambiguous. The CDR3 has 14 amino acids. V dropped 3 bases and J dropped 4 bases, with 11 bases sitting between them. DNA of the CDR3: TGTGCCAGCAGTTTTCGATTTCCCTCAGATACGCAGTATTTT. The encoded protein is CASSFRFPSDTQYF.

This clonotype was detected a few times. The rearrangement joins TRBV5-8 to TRBJ1-5; D uncertain. Looked up from germline, CDR1 is SGHTS and CDR2 is YDEGEE. Between the trimmed V and J ends, which lost 3 bases and 1 base, there was a span of 8 bases. The CDR3 runs 14 residues. The CDR3 protein is CASSWMDSNQPQHF. The CDR3, as DNA: TGTGCCAGCAGCTGGATGGACAGCAATCAGCCCCAGCATTTT.

This clonotype occurred a few times. This chain uses TRBV3-1 with TRBJ2-1, with D perhaps matching TRBD2 (6 bases). The CDR3 runs 13 residues. CDR1 LGHDT and CDR2 YNNKEL come from the germline V gene (reference sequence). V lost 8 bases, J lost 2 bases, and 10 bases lay in between. In nucleotides, the CDR3 is TGTGCCAGCGGGGACTCCACCTACAATGAGCAGTTCTTC. Translation gives CASGDSTYNEQFF.

This chain uses TRBV4-3 with TRBJ2-7; 10 bases are a match to TRBD2. Trimming cost V 0 bases and J 5 bases; bases outside gene matches: 7. Germline V gives CDR1 LGHNA, CDR2 YSLEER. The CDR3 is 16 amino acids. CDR3 loop: CASSQDSSGSFNEQYF. Here the CDR3 DNA reads TGCGCCAGCAGCCAAGATTCTAGCGGGAGCTTTAACGAGCAGTACTTC.

This chain links TRBV9 with TRBJ2-1; D perhaps matches TRBD2 (5 bases). The V gene lost 0 bases and the J gene lost 0 bases, with 13 bases spanning the gap. The CDR3 is 17 amino acids. Germline V CDR1 and CDR2: SGDLS, YYNGEE. The CDR3 reads CASSVEPGSSSYNEQFF. The CDR3 DNA follows: TGTGCCAGCAGCGTAGAACCGGGAAGTAGCTCCTACAATGAGCAGTTCTTC.